This T cell receptor beta chain emerged from a study of T cell responses to AZD1222 COVID-19 vaccine. Study-wide context: Some second doses came at about 4 weeks and others at about 12 weeks; these were pooled. Study outcomes and limitations: Repertoire sampling was restricted to post-peak T cell response timepoints. Nearly half of spike-specific TCRs reportedly target unmutated variant regions.

About this clone itself: The antigen is undetermined.

Germline loops: CDR1 LGHNT, CDR2 FRNRAP. CDR3 size: 15 residues. V lost 5 bases to trimming and J lost 1 base, with 14 bases between them. The table came from immunoSEQ multiplex PCR; TCRdb's copy has only in-frame clones and leaves some out. The sample holds some 150,000 clones, about 92% seen once. The source of this sequence is an adult in good health. Sequencing was performed on peripheral blood, taken on day 0 of AZD1222 vaccination. V gene TRBV12-5 combines with J gene TRBJ1-1; maybe TRBD1 (6 bases). The chain's CDR3 is CASGPHRGRNTEAFF. Written as DNA, the CDR3 is TGTGCTAGTGGTCCGCATAGGGGGAGGAACACTGAAGCTTTCTTT.